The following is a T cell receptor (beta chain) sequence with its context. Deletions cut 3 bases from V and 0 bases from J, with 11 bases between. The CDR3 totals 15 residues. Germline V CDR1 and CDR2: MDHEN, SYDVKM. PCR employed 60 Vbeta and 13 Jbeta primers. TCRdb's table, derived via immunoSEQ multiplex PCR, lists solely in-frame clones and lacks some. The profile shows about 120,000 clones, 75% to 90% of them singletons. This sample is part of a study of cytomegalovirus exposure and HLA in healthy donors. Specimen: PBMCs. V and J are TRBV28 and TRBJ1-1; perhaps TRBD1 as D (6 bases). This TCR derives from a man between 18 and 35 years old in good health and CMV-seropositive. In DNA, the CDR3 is TGTGCCAGCAGTTTCGCAGGGGAGCTGAACACTGAAGCTTTCTTT. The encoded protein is CASSFAGELNTEAFF.